The next 14 T cell receptor beta chains were all read from a single sample in a study of blood T cell repertoires in COVID-19. Clones were sequenced by immunoSEQ multiplex PCR, and TCRdb holds only the in-frame ones, with some missing. The sample lists about 440,000 clones, about 89% seen once, with roughly 4% in the top ten. Sequenced sample: peripheral blood. The receptor source for this set is a woman aged 25 to 39 with acute or convalescent COVID-19.

The V call is TRBV6-5, the J call TRBJ1-2, with 9 nucleotides matching TRBD1. J lost 7 bases, V lost 1 base, and 7 bases had no gene match. Germline CDR1 is MNHEY and CDR2 is SVGAGI. The CDR3 is made up of 15 amino acids. The CDR3 loop reads CASSYFGQGMRGYTF. As DNA, the CDR3 is TGTGCCAGCAGTTACTTCGGACAGGGGATGCGTGGCTACACCTTC.

The chain employs TRBV6-2 or TRBV6-3 and TRBJ1-2, with D tentatively TRBD1 (5 bases). The length of the CDR3 is 14 residues. V was trimmed by 0 bases and J by 7 bases, leaving 12 bases between them. The germline CDR1 and CDR2 sequences are MNHEY and SVGEGT. In DNA, the CDR3 is TGTGCCAGCAGTTACTCCGGGACGGAGGGTGGCTACACCTTC. Translation: CASSYSGTEGGYTF.

CDR3: CASSLSWGQGMIGYTF. The CDR3 DNA sequence: TGTGCCAGCAGTTTATCGTGGGGACAGGGAATGATTGGCTACACCTTC. The chain combines TRBV27 with TRBJ1-2; 9 bases fit TRBD1. The germline gives CDR1 MNHEY, CDR2 SMNVEV (reference sequence). V was pared by 0 bases and J by 7 bases, with 9 bases of the junction left unmatched. The CDR3 has 16 residues.

This clone has just one count. The chain employs TRBV6-5 and TRBJ2-7, with a possible D match to TRBD1 (5 bases). This CDR3 is 11 amino acids long. With 6 bases removed from V and 5 bases from J, the gap between germline ends came to 8 bases. Germline CDR1 and CDR2: MNHEY and SVGAGI. Here the CDR3 DNA reads TGTGCCAGCAGCCAAGGGGACGAGCAGTACTTC. The encoded protein is CASSQGDEQYF.

The V gene is TRBV7-6, the J gene TRBJ1-1; D remains unclear. Germline-derived CDR1 and CDR2 are SGHVS and FNYEAQ. The CDR3 sequence is 14 residues long. Deletions cut 1 base from V and 4 bases from J, with 10 bases between. The CDR3 DNA reads TGTGCCAGCAGCTTAGGGTGGGAGGGCACTGAAGCTTTCTTT. Residues: CASSLGWEGTEAFF.

This clone was seen once. This rearrangement joins TRBV21-1 to TRBJ1-5; TRBD1 reflects the table's D call only, with no check against the DNA. TRBV21-1 counts as a pseudogene. The CDR3 contains 20 residues. The CDR3 region is CASSKGARVENPEGNQPQHF. The CDR3 DNA reads as TGTGCCAGCAGCAAAGGGGCCAGGGTAGAGAACCCTGAGGGCAATCAGCCCCAGCATTTT.

The chain uses TRBV19 and TRBJ2-2, with TRBD1 as a possible D gene (6 bases). V lost 4 bases and J 6 bases, leaving 15 bases between the germline ends. The length of the CDR3 is 15 residues. The germline gives CDR1 LNHDA, CDR2 SQIVND (reference sequence). As DNA, the CDR3 is TGTGCCAGTAGTAGTGGGGGCGCAGGTTCCGGGGAGCTGTTTTTT. This codes for CASSSGGAGSGELFF.

The chain carries TRBV21-1 and TRBJ2-7; the table gives TRBD2 as D, unverified against the DNA. TRBV21-1 is a recognized pseudogene. The CDR3 covers 15 residues. The CDR3, as DNA: TGTGCCAGCAGCGCTCTAGAGGGTGCTCAATACGAGCAGTACTTC. Translation: CASSALEGAQYEQYF.

The J gene is TRBJ1-2, the V gene TRBV5-4, with no clear D. With 5 bases removed from V and 4 bases from J, the gap between germline ends came to 12 bases. The CDR3 runs 13 residues. The germline CDR1 and CDR2 sequences are SGHNT and YYREEE (reference sequence). CDR3 residues: CASSYHERYGYTF. CDR3 sequence (DNA): TGTGCCAGCAGTTACCACGAGCGCTATGGCTACACCTTC.

This clone appeared a few times. The CDR3 nucleotides read TGTGCCAGTAGCCCCATGGGGGGGCCGGGTCAGCCCCAGCATTTT. This translates into CASSPMGGPGQPQHF. This chain uses TRBV19 with TRBJ1-5; weak D call: TRBD1 (6 bases). Germline V gene data show CDR1 as LNHDA and CDR2 as SQIVND (reference sequence). This CDR3 has 15 residues. Trimming took off 6 bases at V and 6 bases at J, with 18 bases between the two ends.

The V and J genes are TRBV10-3 and TRBJ1-2; 7 positions agree with TRBD1. This CDR3 has 13 residues. The germline V gene has CDR1 ENHRY and CDR2 SYGVKD. With V trimmed by 8 bases and J by 3 bases, 6 bases remained unmatched. CDR3 sequence: CAIRDSLYYGYTF. The CDR3 DNA reads TGTGCCATCCGGGACAGTTTATACTATGGCTACACCTTC.

CDR3 region: CASRPQGAREQYF. CDR3 nucleotide sequence: TGTGCCAGCAGACCCCAGGGGGCGCGGGAGCAGTACTTC. The chain uses TRBV6-5 and TRBJ2-7, with TRBD1 identical over 8 bases. CDR3 length: 13 amino acids. The germline V gene has CDR1 MNHEY and CDR2 SVGAGI. V was clipped by 6 bases and J by 7 bases; unmatched bases: 8.

The genes are TRBV28 and TRBJ1-5; 8 bases align to TRBD1. From germline, CDR1 is MDHEN and CDR2 SYDVKM. The V gene end was trimmed by 4 bases and the J gene end by 2 bases; junction bases not matched to a gene: 7. The CDR3 is 16 amino acids. The chain's CDR3 is CASSSPSTGGNQPQHF. For the CDR3, the DNA is TGTGCCAGCAGTTCCCCGTCGACAGGGGGCAATCAGCCCCAGCATTTT.

The rearrangement links TRBV10-2 to TRBJ1-1, with 7 bases fitting TRBD1. Germline assignment: CDR1 WSHSY and CDR2 SAAADI. V was pared by 2 bases and J by 0 bases, with 0 bases of the junction left unmatched. CDR3 length equals 14 residues. The CDR3 bases are TGCGCCAGCAGTGAGGACAGGGTGAACACTGAAGCTTTCTTT. The encoded protein is CASSEDRVNTEAFF.